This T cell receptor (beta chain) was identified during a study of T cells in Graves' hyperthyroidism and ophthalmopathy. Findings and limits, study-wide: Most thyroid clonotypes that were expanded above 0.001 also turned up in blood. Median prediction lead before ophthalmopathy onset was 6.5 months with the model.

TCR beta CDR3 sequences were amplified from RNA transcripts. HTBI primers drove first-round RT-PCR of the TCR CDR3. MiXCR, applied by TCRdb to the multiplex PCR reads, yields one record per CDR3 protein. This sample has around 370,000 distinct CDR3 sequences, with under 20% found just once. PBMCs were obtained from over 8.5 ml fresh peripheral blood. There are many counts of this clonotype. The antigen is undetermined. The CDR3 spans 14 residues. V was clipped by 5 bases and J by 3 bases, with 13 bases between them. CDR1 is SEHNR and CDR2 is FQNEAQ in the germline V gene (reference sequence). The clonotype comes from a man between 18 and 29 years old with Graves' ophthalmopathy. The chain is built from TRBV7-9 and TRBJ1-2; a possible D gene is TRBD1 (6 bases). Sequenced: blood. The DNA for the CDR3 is TGTGCCAGCAGCCCCCAACAGGGCGACTATGGCTACACCTTC. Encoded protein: CASSPQQGDYGYTF.